This entry is about one TCR beta chain. Time point meaning: baseline, week 1 (first vaccination visit). Regarding treatment: pre-vaccination baseline after standard-of-care therapy. Those who donated had recent WHO grade 3 or 4 IDH1-mutant, ATRX-lost astrocytomas. The sample is drawn from a study of a mutant IDH1 vaccine in newly diagnosed glioma. This CDR3 is built from 14 residues. Clones were read by immunoSEQ multiplex PCR, and TCRdb kept only the in-frame ones, dropping some. The data contain 70,000 or so clones, about 83% of them singletons. The material was peripheral blood mononuclear cells (PBMCs), obtained from a glioma patient treated with radiotherapy, temozolomide or both. The V gene is TRBV21-1, the J gene TRBJ2-7. TRBV21-1 is noted as a pseudogene. The clonotype was recovered from a woman aged 18-29 years with glioma. Some clones in this sample may be carry-over from other donors' samples. CDR3 loop: CASSKIPQGNEQYF. In nucleotides, the CDR3 is TGTGCCAGCAGCAAAATTCCACAAGGGAACGAGCAGTACTTC.